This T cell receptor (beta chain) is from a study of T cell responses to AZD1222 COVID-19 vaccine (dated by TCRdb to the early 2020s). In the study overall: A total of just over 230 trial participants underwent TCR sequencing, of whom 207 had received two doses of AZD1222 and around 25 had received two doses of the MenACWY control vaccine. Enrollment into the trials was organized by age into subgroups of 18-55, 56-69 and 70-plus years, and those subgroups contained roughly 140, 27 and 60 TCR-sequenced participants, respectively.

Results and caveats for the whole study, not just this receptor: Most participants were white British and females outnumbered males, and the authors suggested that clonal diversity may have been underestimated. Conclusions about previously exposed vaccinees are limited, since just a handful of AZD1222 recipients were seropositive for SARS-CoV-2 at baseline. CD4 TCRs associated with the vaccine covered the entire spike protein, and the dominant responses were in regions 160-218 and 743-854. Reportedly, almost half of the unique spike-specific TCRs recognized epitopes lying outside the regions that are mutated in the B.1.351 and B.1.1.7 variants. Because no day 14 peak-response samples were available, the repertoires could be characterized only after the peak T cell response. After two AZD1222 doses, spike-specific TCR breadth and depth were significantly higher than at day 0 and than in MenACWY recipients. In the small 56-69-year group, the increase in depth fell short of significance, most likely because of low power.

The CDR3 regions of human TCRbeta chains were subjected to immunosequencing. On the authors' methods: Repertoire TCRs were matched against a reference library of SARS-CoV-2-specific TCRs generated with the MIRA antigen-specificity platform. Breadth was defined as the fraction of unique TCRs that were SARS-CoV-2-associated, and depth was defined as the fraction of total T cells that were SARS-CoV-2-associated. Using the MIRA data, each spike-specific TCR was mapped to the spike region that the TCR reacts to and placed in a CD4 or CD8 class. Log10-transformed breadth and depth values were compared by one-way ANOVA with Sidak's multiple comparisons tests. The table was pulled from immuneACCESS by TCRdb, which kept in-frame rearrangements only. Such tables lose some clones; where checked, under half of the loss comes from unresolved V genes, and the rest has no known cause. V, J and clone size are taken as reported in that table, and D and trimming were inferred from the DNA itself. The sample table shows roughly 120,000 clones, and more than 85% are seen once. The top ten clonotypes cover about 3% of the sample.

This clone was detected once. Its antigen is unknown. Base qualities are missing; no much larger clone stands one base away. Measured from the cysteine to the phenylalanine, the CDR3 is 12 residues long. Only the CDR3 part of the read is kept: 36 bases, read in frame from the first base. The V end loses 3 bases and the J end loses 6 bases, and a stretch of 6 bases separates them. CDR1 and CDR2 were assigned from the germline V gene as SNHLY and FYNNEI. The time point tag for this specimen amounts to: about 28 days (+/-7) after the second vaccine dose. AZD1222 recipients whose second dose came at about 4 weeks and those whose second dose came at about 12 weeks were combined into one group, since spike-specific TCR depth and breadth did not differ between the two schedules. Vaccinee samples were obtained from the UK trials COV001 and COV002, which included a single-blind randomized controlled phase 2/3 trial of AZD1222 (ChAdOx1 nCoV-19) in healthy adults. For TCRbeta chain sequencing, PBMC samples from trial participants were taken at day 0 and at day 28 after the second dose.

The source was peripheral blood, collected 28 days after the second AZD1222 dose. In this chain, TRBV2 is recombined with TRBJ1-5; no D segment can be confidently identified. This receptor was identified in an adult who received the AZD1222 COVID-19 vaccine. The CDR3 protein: CASSDLLQPQHF. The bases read TGTGCCAGCAGTGATTTGCTTCAGCCCCAGCATTTT.